This entry lists 13 T cell receptor beta chains sequenced from one sample in a study of radiotherapy plus CTLA-4 blockade in lung cancer. Libraries were prepared by immunoSEQ multiplex PCR; TCRdb keeps only in-frame clonotypes and omits some of them. The table has under 40,000 clones, roughly 70% seen once. This specimen consisted of peripheral blood, obtained from a patient treated with radiotherapy plus ipilimumab. These receptors were obtained from a human donor with non-small cell lung cancer who had stable disease on radiotherapy plus ipilimumab.

The chain recombines TRBV6-1 with TRBJ2-7; D is unresolved. This CDR3 spans 13 amino acids. Germline lookup yields CDR1 MNHNS and CDR2 SASEGT. The V and J ends lost 1 base and 4 bases respectively, with 8 bases between them. As DNA, the CDR3 is TGTGCCAGCAGTGAAGTCGCCGCGTACGAGCAGTACTTC. Its protein is CASSEVAAYEQYF.

The chain employs TRBV19 and TRBJ1-5; D unclear. The germline CDR1 and CDR2 sequences are LNHDA and SQIVND (reference sequence). This CDR3 comprises 14 residues. Trimming took 3 bases from V and 6 from J, leaving 12 bases between them. The CDR3, as DNA: TGTGCCAGTAGTATCGAGGGTTGGGGTCAGCCCCAGCATTTT. It encodes CASSIEGWGQPQHF. The whole variable domain, remainder taken from reference TRBV19 and TRBJ1-5, is DGGITQSPKYLFRKEGQNVTLSCEQNLNHDAMYWYRQDPGQGLRLIYYSQIVNDFQKGDIAEGYSVSREKKESFPLTVTSAQKNPTAFYLCASSIEGWGQPQHFGDGTRLSIL.

The chain employs TRBV19 and TRBJ1-1; D is uncertain. CDR3 length: 14 amino acids. Germline CDR1 and CDR2: LNHDA and SQIVND (reference sequence). The V end lost 1 base, the J end lost 1 base, and 7 bases lay between the germline ends. The DNA of the CDR3 is TGTGCCAGTAGTATAGGGACGGCGAACACTGAAGCTTTCTTT. It specifies CASSIGTANTEAFF.

This clone was seen more than once but under ten times. The genes are TRBV6-5 and TRBJ2-7, with 10 bases identical to TRBD1. The CDR3 has 13 residues. Germline CDR1 is MNHEY and CDR2 is SVGAGI. V was clipped by 4 bases and J by 3 bases; unmatched bases: 0. This chain's CDR3 is CASSWTGGYEQYF. CDR3 DNA: TGTGCCAGCAGTTGGACAGGGGGCTACGAGCAGTACTTC.

V is TRBV7-2 and J is TRBJ1-4, with 9 positions matching TRBD1. This CDR3 has 16 amino acids. In germline, CDR1 is SGHTA, CDR2 FQGNSA. Trimming took 6 bases from V and 5 from J; bases not matched to a gene: 10. Here the CDR3 DNA reads TGTGCCAGCAGTTCCCGAAGCGGGACAGGGAATGAAAAACTGTTTTTT. Protein product: CASSSRSGTGNEKLFF.

This clone is medium-sized within its sample. The chain employs TRBV12-5 and TRBJ2-2; D is perhaps TRBD1 (7 bases). This CDR3 has 18 residues. Germline lookup yields CDR1 LGHNT and CDR2 FRNRAP. Trimming removed 2 bases at V and 6 bases at J, with 22 bases between. CDR3 sequence: CASGLFTGEAYKAGELFF. The CDR3 nucleotides are TGTGCTAGTGGTTTGTTCACAGGGGAGGCTTATAAGGCCGGGGAGCTGTTTTTT. The full variable domain, with the rest looked up from reference TRBV12-5 and TRBJ2-2, is DARVTQTPRHKVTEMGQEVTMRCQPILGHNTVFWYRQTMMQGLELLAYFRNRAPLDDSGMPKDRFSAEMPDATLATLKIQPSEPRDSAVYFCASGLFTGEAYKAGELFFGEGSRLTVL.

The V gene is TRBV6-6, the J gene TRBJ2-7; 8 bases align to TRBD1. The CDR3 is made up of 13 amino acids. Trimming cost V 6 bases and J 4 bases; bases outside gene matches: 5. Germline lookup yields CDR1 MNHNY and CDR2 SVGAGI (reference sequence). CDR3 in amino acids: CASRLTGAYEQYF. For the CDR3, the DNA is TGTGCCAGCAGATTGACAGGGGCATACGAGCAGTACTTC.

Details on this clone: This CDR3 is also generated by other DNA sequences in the sample. V gene TRBV4-2 combines with J gene TRBJ1-3; a possible D gene is TRBD1 (5 bases). The ends were cut back, 4 bases at V and 1 base at J, with 11 bases in the middle. The CDR3 consists of 15 residues. From germline, CDR1 is LGHNA and CDR2 YNFKEQ. The CDR3 loop is CASSPTGGSGNTIYF. CDR3 in DNA: TGTGCCAGCAGCCCCACAGGAGGATCTGGAAACACCATATATTTT.

The J gene is TRBJ2-7, the V gene TRBV4-3; TRBD1 agrees at 8 bases. The CDR3 length is 14 residues. V dropped 2 bases and J dropped 7; count of bases not matched to a gene: 7. Germline V lookup: CDR1 LGHNA, CDR2 YSLEER. This CDR3 is CASSQRQGWVEQYF. The CDR3 DNA reads as TGCGCCAGCAGCCAAAGACAGGGGTGGGTAGAGCAGTACTTC.

This chain connects TRBV19 to TRBJ2-7, with D possibly TRBD2 on 6 matching bases. V lost 6 bases and J lost 3, with 12 bases in between. This CDR3 comprises 13 residues. Per germline, CDR1 LNHDA and CDR2 SQIVND (reference sequence). Here the CDR3 DNA reads TGTGCCAGTAGACTGGAGGGTGACTACGAGCAGTACTTC. Its protein is CASRLEGDYEQYF.

V and J are TRBV4-1 and TRBJ2-1; TRBD2 matches 8 bases. The CDR3 sequence is 17 residues long. Germline V gene data show CDR1 as MGHRA and CDR2 as YSYEKL. Losses at the gene ends were 1 base for V and 0 bases for J; bases not matched to a gene: 5. CDR3 loop: CASSQGLASSSYNEQFF. The CDR3 DNA reads TGCGCCAGCAGCCAAGGACTAGCGTCGAGCTCCTACAATGAGCAGTTCTTC.

This chain connects TRBV18 to TRBJ2-5; TRBD2 is a possible D gene (7 bases). The CDR3 runs 17 residues. V shed 3 bases and J shed 4 bases, with 21 bases lying between them. Germline CDR1 KGHSH, CDR2 LQKENI. The DNA of the CDR3 is TGTGCCAGCTCACCGACGACCACGTGGGGGGGGGCAGAGACCCAGTACTTC. Residues: CASSPTTTWGGAETQYF.

This clone was seen a handful of times. The chain has TRBV7-3 and TRBJ1-5; D uncertain. V lost 3 bases and J lost 6, with 9 bases in between. Germline V gene lookup returns CDR1 SGHTA and CDR2 FQGTGA. This CDR3 is built from 13 residues. This chain's CDR3 is CASSFSSGQPQHF. CDR3 bases: TGTGCCAGCAGCTTTTCTTCCGGTCAGCCCCAGCATTTT.